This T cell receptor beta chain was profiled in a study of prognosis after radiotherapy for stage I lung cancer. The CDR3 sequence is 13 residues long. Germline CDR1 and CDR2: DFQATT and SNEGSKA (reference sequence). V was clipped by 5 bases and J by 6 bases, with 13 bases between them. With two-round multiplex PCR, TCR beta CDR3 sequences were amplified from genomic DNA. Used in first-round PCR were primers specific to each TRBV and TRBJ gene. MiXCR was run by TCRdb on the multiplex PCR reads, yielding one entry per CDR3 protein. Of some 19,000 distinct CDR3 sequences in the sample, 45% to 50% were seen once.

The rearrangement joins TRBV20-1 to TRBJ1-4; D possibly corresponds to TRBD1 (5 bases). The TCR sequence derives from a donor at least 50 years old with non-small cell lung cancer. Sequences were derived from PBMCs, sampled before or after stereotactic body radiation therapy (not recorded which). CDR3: CSALGTFDEKLFF. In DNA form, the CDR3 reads TGCAGTGCTCTCGGGACGTTTGATGAAAAACTGTTTTTT.